One sample yielded the 14 T cell receptor beta chains listed below, sequenced in a study of blood T cell dynamics during melanoma immunotherapy. Overall study results and limits: Cell-free DNA CDR3 sequences most resembled the immune-effector CD8+ subset, which was also most clonal.

Measured with immunoSEQ multiplex PCR; TCRdb has only the in-frame clones, and not every one. In the table there are 910 or so clones, 84% of which are singletons. For these receptors, no antigen is known. Specified time point: week 3, after first cycle of checkpoint inhibitor. The CD3+ CD4- CD8+ CD45RA- CD45RO-high CD27- CCR7- memory phenotype defined TIE cells. The sequences come from CD8+ T cells from blood, collected from a patient treated with checkpoint blockade. The receptors were sampled from a human donor with melanoma.

V gene TRBV11-2 combines with J gene TRBJ2-7; D unresolved. Germline V lookup: CDR1 SGHAT, CDR2 FQNNGV. Trimming stripped 3 bases from V and 5 bases from J, with 5 bases between. The CDR3 loop spans 11 amino acids. The CDR3 region is CASSLAHEQYF. The DNA for the CDR3 is TGTGCCAGCAGCTTGGCTCACGAGCAGTACTTC.

The chain combines TRBV5-1 with TRBJ2-1, with D uncertain. Looked up from germline, CDR1 is SGHRS and CDR2 is YFSETQ. The CDR3 has 13 residues. V dropped 4 bases and J dropped 6 bases, with 11 bases sitting between them. CDR3 residues: CASSLVATNEQFF. CDR3 bases: TGCGCCAGCAGCCTGGTGGCCACCAATGAGCAGTTCTTC. Looking up the rest from reference TRBV5-1 and TRBJ2-1 gives the full variable domain: KAGVTQTPRYLIKTRGQQVTLSCSPISGHRSVSWYQQTPGQGLQFLFEYFSETQRNKGNFPGRFSGRQFSNSRSEMNVSTLELGDSALYLCASSLVATNEQFFGPGTRLTVL.

The V call is TRBV5-4, the J call TRBJ2-1; the D gene is possibly TRBD2 (6 bases). V gave up 2 bases and J gave up 10 bases, with 19 bases separating them. The CDR3 has 15 residues. Germline V lookup: CDR1 SGHNT, CDR2 YYREEE (reference sequence). DNA for the CDR3: TGTGCCAGCAGCTTCGGGCGGGGTGAGGGCCGAGAGCAGTTCTTC. This encodes CASSFGRGEGREQFF. Full variable domain (missing parts from reference TRBV5-4 and TRBJ2-1): ETGVTQSPTHLIKTRGQQVTLRCSSQSGHNTVSWYQQALGQGPQFIFQYYREEENGRGNFPPRFSGLQFPNYSSELNVNALELDDSALYLCASSFGRGEGREQFFGPGTRLTVL.

By share of the sample, this clone is hyperexpanded. The rearrangement links TRBV29-1 to TRBJ2-6; 9 bases agree with TRBD1. The CDR3 extends over 16 amino acids. CDR1 SQVTM and CDR2 ANQGSEA come from the germline V gene. V was pared by 5 bases and J by 0 bases, with 5 bases of the junction left unmatched. This CDR3 reads CSVTGGHHSGANVLTF. The CDR3 bases are TGCAGCGTTACAGGGGGCCACCACTCTGGGGCCAACGTCCTGACTTTC.

The chain couples TRBV5-5 to TRBJ2-3, with D perhaps TRBD1 or TRBD2 (6 bases each). The V and J ends lost 4 bases and 2 bases respectively, with 14 bases between them. The germline gives CDR1 SGHKS, CDR2 YYEKEE (reference sequence). This CDR3 has 15 residues. The CDR3 region has the DNA TGTGCCAGCAGCCTTGGAGGGGGTATCACAGATACGCAGTATTTT. Its protein product is CASSLGGGITDTQYF.

The CDR3 nucleotides are TGTGCCAGCAGCCCCGTGACTCGCTACGAGCAGTACTTC. Protein: CASSPVTRYEQYF. J is TRBJ2-7 and V is TRBV14; D unresolved. V lost 4 bases, J lost 3 bases, and 10 bases lay in between. Germline CDR1 and CDR2: SGHDN and FVKESK. CDR3 length: 13 residues.

The table lists this clone with a few counts. V usage is TRBV29-1 and J usage is TRBJ1-4; D remains ambiguous. V was pared by 0 bases and J by 1 base, with 9 bases between. The CDR3 is 15 residues long. Per germline, CDR1 SQVTM and CDR2 ANQGSEA. CDR3 bases: TGCAGCGTTGAAGATTGGGGTGGAACTAATGAAAAACTGTTTTTT. The encoded protein is CSVEDWGGTNEKLFF.

The rearrangement links TRBV6-1 to TRBJ1-5; TRBD1 matches at 8 bases. V was pared by 6 bases and J by 3 bases, with 7 bases of the junction left unmatched. This CDR3 region has 15 residues. CDR1 is MNHNS and CDR2 is SASEGT in the germline V gene. CDR3 in amino acids: CASRPDRGDNQPQHF. In nucleotides, the CDR3 is TGTGCCAGCAGACCTGACAGGGGCGACAATCAGCCCCAGCATTTT.

The V and J genes are TRBV13 and TRBJ2-5, with D maybe TRBD2 (6 bases). Germline V gene sequence: CDR1 PRHDT, CDR2 FYEKMQ (reference sequence). This CDR3 comprises 18 residues. V lost 4 bases and J lost 5, with 26 bases in between. DNA for the CDR3: TGTGCCAGCAGCTCGGCCCAAACAAGCGGGCAACGGCGGGAGACCCAGTACTTC. Translated, it gives CASSSAQTSGQRRETQYF.

The rearrangement links TRBV6-1 to TRBJ2-2; 7 bases are a match to TRBD2. V lost 8 bases to trimming and J lost 4 bases; unmatched junction nucleotides: 7. Per germline, CDR1 MNHNS and CDR2 SASEGT. CDR3 size: 14 residues. The CDR3 region has the DNA TGTGCCAGCCAACTAGCGTTTCTCACCGGGGAGCTGTTTTTT. This codes for CASQLAFLTGELFF.

This clone was seen only once. This chain uses TRBV11-2 with TRBJ2-7; D may match TRBD1 or TRBD2 (7 bases each). Germline CDR1 SGHAT, CDR2 FQNNGV. The CDR3 extends over 14 amino acids. The V end lost 9 bases, the J end lost 6 bases, and 21 bases lay between the germline ends. CDR3 nucleotides: TGTGCCAGTCGTGATACAGGGGAGGGCGCCGAGCAGTACTTC. Protein sequence: CASRDTGEGAEQYF.

The chain recombines TRBV5-1 with TRBJ2-4; 7 bases agree with TRBD1. This CDR3 is built from 13 residues. Germline loops: CDR1 SGHRS, CDR2 YFSETQ. V was clipped by 0 bases and J by 12 bases; unmatched bases: 6. Written as DNA, the CDR3 is TGCGCCAGCAGCTTGGAGACAGGGCCGGATCAGTACTTC. Protein: CASSLETGPDQYF.

This clone has more than one count but fewer than ten. This chain connects TRBV6-5 to TRBJ2-1; TRBD2 matches at 12 bases. V shed 2 bases and J 9 bases; nucleotides not matched to a gene: 8. The germline gives CDR1 MNHEY, CDR2 SVGAGI. The length of the CDR3 is 16 residues. Written as DNA, the CDR3 is TGTGCCAGCAGTTACAAAACTAGCGGGAGGCGAGTTGAGCAGTTCTTC. This gives the protein CASSYKTSGRRVEQFF.

This clone has a handful of counts. The junction differs from germline at one of its ends, possibly a read error. The chain is built from TRBV9 and TRBJ1-2; D is ambiguous. Germline V gives CDR1 SGDLS, CDR2 YYNGEE. The CDR3 runs 10 residues. CDR3 in amino acids: CASSGLGWSF. The DNA of the CDR3 is TGTGCCAGCAGCGGCCTTGGATGGTCCTTC.